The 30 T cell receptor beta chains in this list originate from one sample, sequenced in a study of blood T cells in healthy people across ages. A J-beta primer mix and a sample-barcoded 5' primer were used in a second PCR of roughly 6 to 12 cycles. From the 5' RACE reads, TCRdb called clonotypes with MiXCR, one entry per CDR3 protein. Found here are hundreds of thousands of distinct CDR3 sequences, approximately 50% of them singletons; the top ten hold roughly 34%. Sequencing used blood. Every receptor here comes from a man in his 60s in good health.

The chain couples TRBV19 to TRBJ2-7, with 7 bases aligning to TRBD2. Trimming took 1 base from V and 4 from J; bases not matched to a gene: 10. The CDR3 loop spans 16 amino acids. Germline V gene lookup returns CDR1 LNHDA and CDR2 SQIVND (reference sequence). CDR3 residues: CASSIGGGVKVYEQYF. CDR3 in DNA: TGTGCCAGTAGTATAGGCGGGGGTGTTAAAGTTTACGAGCAGTACTTC.

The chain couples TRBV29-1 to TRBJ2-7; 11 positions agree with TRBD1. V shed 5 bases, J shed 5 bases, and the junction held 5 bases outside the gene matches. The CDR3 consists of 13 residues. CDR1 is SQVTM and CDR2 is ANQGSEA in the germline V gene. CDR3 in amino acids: CSVRRTGGNEQYF. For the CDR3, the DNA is TGCAGCGTTAGGAGGACAGGGGGCAACGAGCAGTACTTC.

The CDR3 loop is CASSQGQASTDTQYF. CDR3 sequence (DNA): TGTGCCAGCAGCCAAGGACAGGCTAGCACAGATACGCAGTATTTT. The rearrangement uses TRBV3-1 and TRBJ2-3, with D perhaps TRBD1 (6 bases). The CDR3 sequence is 15 residues long. With 1 base removed from V and 0 bases from J, the gap between germline ends came to 8 bases. Looked up from germline, CDR1 is LGHDT and CDR2 is YNNKEL (reference sequence).

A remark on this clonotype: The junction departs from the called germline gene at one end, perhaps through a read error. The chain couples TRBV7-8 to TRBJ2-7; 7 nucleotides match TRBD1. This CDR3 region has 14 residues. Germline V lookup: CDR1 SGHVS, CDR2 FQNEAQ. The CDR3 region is CTSSFEGATYEQYF. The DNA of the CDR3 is TGTACCAGCAGCTTTGAGGGGGCTACCTACGAGCAGTACTTC. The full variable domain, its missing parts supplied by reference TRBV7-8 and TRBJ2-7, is GAGVSQSPRYKVAKRGQDVALRCDPISGHVSLFWYQQALGQGPEFLTYFQNEAQLDKSGLPSDRFFAERPEGSVSTLKIQRTQQEDSAVYLCTSSFEGATYEQYFGPGTRLTVT.

For the CDR3, the DNA is TGCAGCGTTGACGGAGCTTTCTTT. It is translated as CSVDGAFF. V is TRBV29-1 and J is TRBJ1-1; D call uncertain. Trimming shortened V by 3 bases and J by 10 bases, and 3 bases separated the two germline ends. The V gene's germline CDR1 is SQVTM and CDR2 ANQGSEA. There are 8 residues in the CDR3.

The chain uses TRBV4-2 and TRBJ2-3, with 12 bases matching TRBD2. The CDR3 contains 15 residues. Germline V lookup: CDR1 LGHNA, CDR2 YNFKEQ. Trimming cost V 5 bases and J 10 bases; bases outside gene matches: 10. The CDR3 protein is CASSLRTSGAASQYF. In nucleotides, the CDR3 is TGTGCCAGCAGCTTGAGGACTAGCGGGGCAGCTTCGCAGTATTTT.

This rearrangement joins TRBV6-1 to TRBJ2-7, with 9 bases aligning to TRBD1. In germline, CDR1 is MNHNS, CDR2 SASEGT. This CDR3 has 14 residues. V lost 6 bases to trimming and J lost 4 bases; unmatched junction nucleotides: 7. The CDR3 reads CASRAGTGTYEQYF. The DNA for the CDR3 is TGTGCCAGCAGGGCCGGGACAGGGACGTACGAGCAGTACTTC.

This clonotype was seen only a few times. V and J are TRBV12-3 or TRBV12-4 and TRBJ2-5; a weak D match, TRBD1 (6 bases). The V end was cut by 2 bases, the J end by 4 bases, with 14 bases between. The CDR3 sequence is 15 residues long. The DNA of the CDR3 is TGTGCCAGCAGTTTACTGGGGGCTCGGGGAGAGACCCAGTACTTC. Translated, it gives CASSLLGARGETQYF.

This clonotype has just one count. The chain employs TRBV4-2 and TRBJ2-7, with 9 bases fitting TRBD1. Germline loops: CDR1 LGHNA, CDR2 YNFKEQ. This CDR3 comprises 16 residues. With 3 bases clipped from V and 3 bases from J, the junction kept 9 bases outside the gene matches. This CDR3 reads CASSQTTGGYFYEQYF. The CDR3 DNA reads TGTGCCAGCAGCCAGACTACAGGGGGCTACTTCTACGAGCAGTACTTC.

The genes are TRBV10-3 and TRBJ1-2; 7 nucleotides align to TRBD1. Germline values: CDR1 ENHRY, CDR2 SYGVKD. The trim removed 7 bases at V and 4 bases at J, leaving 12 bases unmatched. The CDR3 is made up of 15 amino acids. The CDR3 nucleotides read TGTGCCATCAAAGTTGGGCCGGGACAGTCCTATGGCTACACCTTC. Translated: CAIKVGPGQSYGYTF.

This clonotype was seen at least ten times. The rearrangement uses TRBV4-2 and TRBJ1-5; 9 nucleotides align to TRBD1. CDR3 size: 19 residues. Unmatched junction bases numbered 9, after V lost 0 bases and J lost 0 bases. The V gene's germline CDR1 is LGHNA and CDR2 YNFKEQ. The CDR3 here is CASSQEGRQGGYSNQPQHF. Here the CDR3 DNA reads TGTGCCAGCAGCCAAGAGGGCCGACAGGGGGGATATAGCAATCAGCCCCAGCATTTT.

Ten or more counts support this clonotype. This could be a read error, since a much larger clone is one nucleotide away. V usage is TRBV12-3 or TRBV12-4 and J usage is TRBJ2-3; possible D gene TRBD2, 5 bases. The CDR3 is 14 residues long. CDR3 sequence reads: CASSFGVSGDMQYF. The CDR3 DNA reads TGTGCCAGCAGTTTTGGGGTGAGCGGAGATATGCAGTATTTT.

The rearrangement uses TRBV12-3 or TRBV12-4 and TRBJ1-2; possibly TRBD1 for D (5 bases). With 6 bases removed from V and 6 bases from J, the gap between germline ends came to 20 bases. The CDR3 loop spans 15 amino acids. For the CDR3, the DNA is TGTGCCAGCAGCCGGGGCCAGAAGTTCTTCGATGGCTACACCTTC. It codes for CASSRGQKFFDGYTF.

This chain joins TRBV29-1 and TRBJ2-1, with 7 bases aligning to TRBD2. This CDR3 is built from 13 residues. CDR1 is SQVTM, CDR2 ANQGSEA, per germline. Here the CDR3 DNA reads TGCGGCCTGGCTCGCGGGGGACACAATGAGCAGTTCTTC. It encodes CGLARGGHNEQFF.

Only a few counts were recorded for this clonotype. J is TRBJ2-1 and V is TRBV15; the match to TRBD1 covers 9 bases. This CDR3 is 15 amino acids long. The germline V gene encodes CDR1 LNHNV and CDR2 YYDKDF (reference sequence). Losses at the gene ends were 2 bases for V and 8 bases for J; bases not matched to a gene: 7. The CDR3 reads CATSRPGQGSHEQFF. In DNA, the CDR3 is TGTGCCACCAGCAGACCGGGACAGGGTTCGCATGAGCAGTTCTTC. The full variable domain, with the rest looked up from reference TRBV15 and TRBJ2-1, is DAMVIQNPRYQVTQFGKPVTLSCSQTLNHNVMYWYQQKSSQAPKLLFHYYDKDFNNEADTPDNFQSRRPNTSFCFLDIRSPGLGDTAMYLCATSRPGQGSHEQFFGPGTRLTVL.

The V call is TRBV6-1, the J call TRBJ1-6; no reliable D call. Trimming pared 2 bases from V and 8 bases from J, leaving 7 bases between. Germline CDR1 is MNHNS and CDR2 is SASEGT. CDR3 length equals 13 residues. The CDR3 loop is CASSEWAYSPLHF. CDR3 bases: TGTGCCAGCAGTGAATGGGCCTATTCACCCCTCCACTTT.

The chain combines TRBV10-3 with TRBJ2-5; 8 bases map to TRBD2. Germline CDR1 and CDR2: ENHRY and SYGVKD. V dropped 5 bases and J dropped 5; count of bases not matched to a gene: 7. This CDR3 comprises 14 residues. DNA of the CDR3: TGTGCCATCAGTATCTCGGGAGGGTTGGAGACCCAGTACTTC. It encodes CAISISGGLETQYF.

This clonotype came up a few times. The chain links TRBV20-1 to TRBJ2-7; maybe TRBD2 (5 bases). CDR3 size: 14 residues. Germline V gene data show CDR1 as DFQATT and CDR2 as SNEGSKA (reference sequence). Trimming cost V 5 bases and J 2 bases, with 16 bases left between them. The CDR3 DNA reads TGCAGTGCTGAGGGTCCGACGGGTGCCTACGAGCAGTACTTC. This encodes CSAEGPTGAYEQYF.

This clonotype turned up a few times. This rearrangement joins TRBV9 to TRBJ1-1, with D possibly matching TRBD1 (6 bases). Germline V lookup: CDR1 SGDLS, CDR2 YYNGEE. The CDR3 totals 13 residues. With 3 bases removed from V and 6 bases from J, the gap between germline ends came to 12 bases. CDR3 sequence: CASSGAPGAEAFF. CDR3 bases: TGTGCCAGCAGCGGAGCCCCAGGGGCTGAAGCTTTCTTT.

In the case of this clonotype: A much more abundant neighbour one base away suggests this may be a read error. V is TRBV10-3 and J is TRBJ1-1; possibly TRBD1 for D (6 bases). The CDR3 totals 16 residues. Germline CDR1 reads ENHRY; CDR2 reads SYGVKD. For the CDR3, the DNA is TGTGCCATCAGTGGGACAGCCACTGGGAGGAACGCTGAAGCTTTCTTT. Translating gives CAISGTATGRNAEAFF.

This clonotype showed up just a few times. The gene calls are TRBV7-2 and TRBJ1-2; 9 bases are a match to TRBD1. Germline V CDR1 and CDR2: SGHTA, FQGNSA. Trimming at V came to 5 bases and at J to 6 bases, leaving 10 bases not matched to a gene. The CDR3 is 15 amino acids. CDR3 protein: CASSRNRGPRNGYTF. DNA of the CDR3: TGTGCCAGCAGCCGAAACAGGGGGCCACGGAATGGCTACACCTTC.

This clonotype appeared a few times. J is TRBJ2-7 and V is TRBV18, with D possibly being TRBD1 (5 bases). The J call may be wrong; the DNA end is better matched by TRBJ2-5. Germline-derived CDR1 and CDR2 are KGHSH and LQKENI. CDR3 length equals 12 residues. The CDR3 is CASSPPQGTQYF. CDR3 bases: TGTGCCAGCTCACCACCCCAGGGGACCCAGTACTTC.

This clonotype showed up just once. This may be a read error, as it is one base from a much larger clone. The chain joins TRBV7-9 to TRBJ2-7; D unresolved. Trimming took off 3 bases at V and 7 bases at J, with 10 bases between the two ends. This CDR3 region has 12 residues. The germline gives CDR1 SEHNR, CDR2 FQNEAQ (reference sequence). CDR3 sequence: CASSFLNNEQYF. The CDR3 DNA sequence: TGTGCCAGCAGCTTCCTAAACAATGAGCAGTACTTC.

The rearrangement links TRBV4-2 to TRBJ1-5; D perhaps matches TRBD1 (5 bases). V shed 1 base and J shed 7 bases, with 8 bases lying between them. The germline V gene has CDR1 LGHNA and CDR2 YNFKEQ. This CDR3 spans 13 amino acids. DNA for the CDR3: TGTGCCAGCAGCCAAGGGGGGAGACAGCCCCAGCATTTT. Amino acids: CASSQGGRQPQHF.

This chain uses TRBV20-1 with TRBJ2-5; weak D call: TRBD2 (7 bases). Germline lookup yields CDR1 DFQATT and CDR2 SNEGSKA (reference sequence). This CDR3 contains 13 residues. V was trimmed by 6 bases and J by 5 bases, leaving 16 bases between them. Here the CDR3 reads CSAPGGPVETQYF. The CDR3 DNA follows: TGCAGTGCCCCCGGGGGGCCGGTGGAGACCCAGTACTTC.

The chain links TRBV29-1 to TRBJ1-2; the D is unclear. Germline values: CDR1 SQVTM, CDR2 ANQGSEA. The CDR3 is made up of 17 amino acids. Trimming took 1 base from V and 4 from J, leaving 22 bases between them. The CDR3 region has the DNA TGCAGCGTTGAAGCCAAAGCGTCCACTTCCCCCCTCTATGGCTACACCTTC. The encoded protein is CSVEAKASTSPLYGYTF.

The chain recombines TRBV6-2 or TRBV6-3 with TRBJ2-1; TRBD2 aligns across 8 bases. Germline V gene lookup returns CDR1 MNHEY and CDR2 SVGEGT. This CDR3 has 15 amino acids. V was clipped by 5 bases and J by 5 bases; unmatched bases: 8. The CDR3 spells CASSAPAGAHNEQFF. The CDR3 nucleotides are TGTGCCAGCAGTGCTCCAGCGGGGGCCCACAATGAGCAGTTCTTC.

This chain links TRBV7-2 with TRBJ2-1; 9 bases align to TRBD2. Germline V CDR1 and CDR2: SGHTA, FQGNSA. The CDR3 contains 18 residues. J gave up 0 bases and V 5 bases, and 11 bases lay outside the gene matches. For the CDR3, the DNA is TGTGCCAGCAGCCCCGGACGGCTAGCGGGGAGCTCCTACAATGAGCAGTTCTTC. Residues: CASSPGRLAGSSYNEQFF.

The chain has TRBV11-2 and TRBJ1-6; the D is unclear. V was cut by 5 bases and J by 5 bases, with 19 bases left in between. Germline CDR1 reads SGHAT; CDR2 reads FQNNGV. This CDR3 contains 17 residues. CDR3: CASSTSPRQKNNSPLHF. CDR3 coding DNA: TGTGCCAGCAGCACAAGTCCCCGGCAGAAGAATAATTCACCCCTCCACTTT.

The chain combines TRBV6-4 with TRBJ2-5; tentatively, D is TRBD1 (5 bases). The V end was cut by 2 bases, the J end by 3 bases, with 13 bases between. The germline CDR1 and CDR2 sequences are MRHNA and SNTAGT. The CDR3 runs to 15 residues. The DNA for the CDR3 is TGTGCCAGCAGTGACACGAGTCAGACAGAAGAGACCCAGTACTTC. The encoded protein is CASSDTSQTEETQYF.